This T cell receptor beta chain appears in the sequencing data of a study of cytomegalovirus exposure and HLA in healthy donors. Study-wide findings and caveats: Later on, an analysis found that several of the most significant clusters appeared to be linked to common viral pathogens, which included parvovirus B19. Among TCR beta chains, those listed as cytomegalovirus-associated numbered 164. TCR beta V segments were, for the most part, productive about 87% or about 30% of the time in an earlier analysis. Per published accounts, TCR beta sequences correctly predicted the HLA-A and HLA-B alleles of most subjects.

Amplification used 60 Vbeta primers and 13 Jbeta primers. Produced via immunoSEQ multiplex PCR; TCRdb's table is partial and in-frame only. The sample consists of some 160,000 clones, approximately 84% of them appearing once. Notes on this clone: Its antigen remains unidentified.

The CDR3 has 15 residues. Germline V gives CDR1 SQVTM, CDR2 ANQGSEA. V was trimmed by 4 bases and J by 2 bases, leaving 17 bases between them. The source of this sequence is a man aged 25 to 40 in good health and CMV-seropositive. The V gene is TRBV29-1, the J gene TRBJ1-2; D may be TRBD1 (5 bases). Sequenced material: PBMCs. CDR3 sequence reads: CSVGGERTENYGYTF. CDR3 coding DNA: TGCAGCGTTGGGGGGGAGCGGACGGAGAACTATGGCTACACCTTC.